This T cell receptor beta chain originates from a study of blood T cell repertoires in COVID-19. Study-level information: The United States, Italy and Spain supplied acute and convalescent COVID-19 samples. The cDNA or gDNA used as material had been derived from T cells, B-cell-depleted T cells, or PBMCs.

The ends lost 1 base at V and 1 base at J; junction bases unmatched: 6. CDR1 is LGHDT, CDR2 YNNKEL, per germline (reference sequence). The CDR3 loop spans 16 amino acids. Authors' data handling: Amplification of reference gene primers provided the estimated nucleated cell counts. Profiled with immunoSEQ multiplex PCR; TCRdb holds only in-frame clones, not every one. Clone size and the V and J calls come from that table; the DNA yielded D and trimming. Seen here are 150,000 to 200,000 clones, less than 90% observed once, and the top ten hold around a quarter. This clonotype originated in a man between 60 and 70 years old with acute or convalescent COVID-19. V and J are TRBV3-1 (or the pseudogene TRBV3-2) and TRBJ2-5; 7 bases match TRBD2. The sample comprised peripheral blood. The CDR3: CASSQALGGTQETQYF. DNA of the CDR3: TGTGCCAGCAGCCAAGCCTTGGGAGGGACCCAAGAGACCCAGTACTTC.